The clone carrying this TCR beta chain has a handful of counts. This entry comes from a study of blood T cell repertoires in COVID-19. Two consecutive negative NP/OP PCR tests, clearance, or resolved symptoms defined Cohort 3 recovery. The germline V gene has CDR1 SGHRS and CDR2 YFSETQ. The V and J ends lost 7 bases and 3 bases respectively, with 13 bases between them. The CDR3 runs 14 residues. In the authors' workflow: Reference gene primer amplification gave estimated nucleated cell counts. Data came from immunoSEQ multiplex PCR; TCRdb stores just in-frame clones and leaves some out. The V and J calls and clone size are taken from that table; D and trimming were inferred from the DNA. The sample includes 130,000 to 150,000 clones, 87% of them seen just once.

This chain joins TRBV5-1 and TRBJ1-4; a possible D gene is TRBD1 (6 bases). The receptor's source is a man aged 60 to 69 who had recovered from COVID-19. The specimen was PBMCs or T cells enriched from blood (not recorded which). CDR3 sequence reads: CASAKGTSNEKLFF. Written as DNA, the CDR3 is TGCGCCAGCGCGAAGGGGACATCTAATGAAAAACTGTTTTTT.